Listed below are T cell receptor beta chains from one sample, sequenced in a study of cytomegalovirus exposure and HLA in healthy donors. This table comes from immunoSEQ multiplex PCR, and its TCRdb copy is limited to in-frame clones, with some not included. The table records over 200,000 clones, 85% of them present only once. Sequenced material: PBMCs. These receptors came from a human donor in good health. Each CDR3 is given with its conserved first and last residue. D genes are given only for firm matches. Only some rows state a clone size, as once, few, many or a class for expanded clones.

d_gene	v_gene	len	abundance	j_gene	CDR3nt	CDR3aa
.	TRBV5-4	12	.	TRBJ1-2	TGTGCCAGCAGCTTGGCAGGGTATGGCTACACCTTC	CASSLAGYGYTF
TRBD2	TRBV9	16	.	TRBJ2-1	TGTGCCAGCAGCTCCCCGGGACTAGCGGCTTACAATGAGCAGTTCTTC	CASSSPGLAAYNEQFF
TRBD1	TRBV7-3	13	.	TRBJ1-2	TGTGCCAGCAGCTTCCGGACAGGCAATGGCTACACCTTC	CASSFRTGNGYTF
.	TRBV6-4	15	.	TRBJ2-6	TGTGCCAGCAGTGACGGAGAGGAGGGGGCCAACGTCCTGACTTTC	CASSDGEEGANVLTF
TRBD2	TRBV15	15	.	TRBJ2-3	TGTGCCACCAGCACCGGACTAGCCCTCGCAAATACGCAGTATTTT	CATSTGLALANTQYF
TRBD2	TRBV6-1	14	.	TRBJ2-3	TGTGCCAGCAGACTAGCGGGAGCCACAGATACGCAGTATTTT	CASRLAGATDTQYF
.	TRBV19	14	.	TRBJ2-1	TGTGCCAGTAAGACTAGTCCTTTCTACAATGAGCAGTTCTTC	CASKTSPFYNEQFF
TRBD2	TRBV4-1	18	.	TRBJ2-7	TGCGCCAGCAGCAAGGGACTAGCGGGGGCCACCCACTCCTACGAGCAGTACTTC	CASSKGLAGATHSYEQYF
TRBD2	TRBV9	16	.	TRBJ2-3	TGTGCCAGCAGTCCATTTGCGGGAGGGGGTACAGATACGCAGTATTTT	CASSPFAGGGTDTQYF
TRBD2	TRBV18	14	.	TRBJ2-1	TGTGCCAGCTCACTAGCGGGAGTTAACAATGAGCAGTTCTTC	CASSLAGVNNEQFF
.	TRBV5-6	13	.	TRBJ2-7	TGTGCCAGCAGCTCGACTGACTCCTACGAGCAGTACTTC	CASSSTDSYEQYF
.	TRBV7-2	16	.	TRBJ2-1	TGTGCCAGCATCCCCATGGGGGGGGCGACGTTGGATGAGCAGTTCTTC	CASIPMGGATLDEQFF
.	TRBV4-2	14	.	TRBJ2-2	TGTGCCAGCAGCCAAGATGGCGGGATCGGGGAGCTGTTTTTT	CASSQDGGIGELFF
.	TRBV7-2	15	.	TRBJ1-1	TGTGCCAGCAGCTTATTAGGGCAGGGTAACACTGAAGCTTTCTTT	CASSLLGQGNTEAFF
.	TRBV6-1	13	.	TRBJ2-1	TGTGCCAGCAGGCAAAACGGTTACAATGAGCAGTTCTTC	CASRQNGYNEQFF
TRBD1	TRBV5-1	16	.	TRBJ1-2	TGCGCCAGCTTCCCGGGGCAGGGGGAACTAGTCTTTGGCTACACCTTC	CASFPGQGELVFGYTF
.	TRBV28	16	few	TRBJ2-1	TGTGCCAGCAGGCCCCCTCAACAGGCCCACTACAATGAGCAGTTCTTC	CASRPPQQAHYNEQFF
TRBD1	TRBV2	17	.	TRBJ1-2	TGTGCCAGCAGTGAGCGAGGACAGGGATCAGGGTCTAGGGGCTACACCTTC	CASSERGQGSGSRGYTF
TRBD2	TRBV7-2	13	.	TRBJ2-7	TGTGCCAGCAGCTACCGCCGGGGGGACGAGCAGTACTTC	CASSYRRGDEQYF
TRBD2	TRBV7-8	16	.	TRBJ2-7	TGTGCCAGCAGCTACCTGGGACTAGCGCTTTCCTACGAGCAGTACTTC	CASSYLGLALSYEQYF
TRBD2	TRBV7-9	14	few	TRBJ2-1	TGTGCCAGCAGCGGACTAGCGGGGGACAATGAGCAGTTCTTC	CASSGLAGDNEQFF
TRBD2	TRBV5-5	15	.	TRBJ2-5	TGTGCCAGCAGCTCCCCGACTAGCGGATGGGAGACCCAGTACTTC	CASSSPTSGWETQYF
.	TRBV18	14	.	TRBJ2-1	TGTGCCAGCTCACTACAGGGTGCGTACAATGAGCAGTTCTTC	CASSLQGAYNEQFF
.	TRBV30	16	.	TRBJ2-1	TGTGCCTGGAGTGTACCGTCAGGACAGAGCTACAATGAGCAGTTCTTC	CAWSVPSGQSYNEQFF
.	TRBV12-5	19	.	TRBJ2-5	TGTGCTAGTGGTTTGGTAATGGTTGCGGGACGAGCCGCCCGAGAGACCCAGTACTTC	CASGLVMVAGRAARETQYF
.	TRBV21-1	13	.	TRBJ2-3	TGTGCCAGCAGCAAAGGTCAAGCGGATACGCAGTATTTT	CASSKGQADTQYF
.	TRBV6-1	12	few	TRBJ1-2	TGTGCCAACCATCAGGGAGGCTATGGCTACACCTTC	CANHQGGYGYTF
.	TRBV7-9	16	once	TRBJ2-3	TGTGCCAGCAGCGTAAGACTAACCTCTAGCACAGATACGCAGTATTTT	CASSVRLTSSTDTQYF
TRBD1	TRBV27	14	.	TRBJ2-7	TGTGCCAGCAGTCCGTCGACAGGGGCCTACGAGCAGTACTTC	CASSPSTGAYEQYF
.	TRBV28	14	.	TRBJ1-2	TGTGCCAGCAGCTACCCCCGGGGAGACTATGGCTACACCTTC	CASSYPRGDYGYTF
TRBD2	TRBV6-5	15	.	TRBJ2-1	TGTGCCAGCAGGGTGGGACTAGCGGGGGACAATGAGCAGTTCTTC	CASRVGLAGDNEQFF